One and the same sample provided the 24 T cell receptor beta chains below, sequenced in a study of Tregs in tolerant kidney transplant recipients. The repertoire was sequenced with immunoSEQ multiplex PCR; TCRdb's copy has only in-frame clones and lacks some. The sample has 60,000 or so clones, 75% to 90% seen once; the top ten hold approximately 2.1%. This material consisted of Tregs from blood, taken before the transplant. Receptors were obtained from a human donor who received a combined kidney and bone marrow transplant.

CDR3 DNA sequence: TGTGCCAGCAGTCAATGGGGGGGGTCCCATCTACGGTTCTTC. Protein product: CASSQWGGSHLRFF. The V call is TRBV27, the J call TRBJ2-1; TRBD2 matches at 7 bases. With 5 bases clipped from V and 15 bases from J, the junction kept 16 bases outside the gene matches. From germline, CDR1 is MNHEY and CDR2 SMNVEV (reference sequence). The CDR3 has 14 amino acids.

The chain is built from TRBV7-2 and TRBJ2-7, with 9 bases identical to TRBD2. V dropped 0 bases and J dropped 6; count of bases not matched to a gene: 12. The CDR3 is 17 residues long. Germline V CDR1 and CDR2: SGHTA, FQGNSA. CDR3 loop: CASSLASATSGLGEQYF. The CDR3 DNA reads TGTGCCAGCAGCTTAGCTTCAGCGACTAGCGGCCTGGGCGAGCAGTACTTC.

This chain joins TRBV20-1 and TRBJ2-5, with unresolved D. CDR1 and CDR2 from the germline V gene are DFQATT and SNEGSKA (reference sequence). The CDR3 is 11 residues long. Deletions cut 3 bases from V and 5 bases from J, with 7 bases between. The DNA of the CDR3 is TGCAGTGCTAGCCGGAGCGAGACCCAGTACTTC. It specifies CSASRSETQYF.

V usage is TRBV6-1 and J usage is TRBJ1-1; D ambiguous. This CDR3 contains 13 residues. CDR1 MNHNS and CDR2 SASEGT come from the germline V gene. Trimming stripped 6 bases from V and 5 bases from J, with 13 bases between. CDR3 bases: TGTGCCAGCAGCCGCGCTGTCGAGACTGAAGCTTTCTTT. Translating gives CASSRAVETEAFF.

The chain links TRBV10-3 to TRBJ1-2; 7 bases match TRBD1. The germline gives CDR1 ENHRY, CDR2 SYGVKD. The trim removed 6 bases at V and 4 bases at J, leaving 8 bases unmatched. The CDR3 sequence is 14 residues long. The CDR3 region is CAIRGGPGGYGYTF. The CDR3, as DNA: TGTGCCATCAGAGGGGGCCCGGGAGGCTATGGCTACACCTTC.

This chain links TRBV18 with TRBJ1-1, with D unclear. The CDR3 is made up of 14 amino acids. Germline V gives CDR1 KGHSH, CDR2 LQKENI. V was clipped by 8 bases and J by 3 bases, with 16 bases between them. In DNA, the CDR3 is TGTGCCAGCCACCGGGAGGGAAGAGACACTGAAGCTTTCTTT. Amino acid sequence: CASHREGRDTEAFF.

The genes are TRBV6-6 and TRBJ2-2; D is ambiguous. This CDR3 comprises 13 residues. With 5 bases removed from V and 6 bases from J, the gap between germline ends came to 10 bases. Germline V gives CDR1 MNHNY, CDR2 SVGAGI (reference sequence). CDR3 nucleotide sequence: TGTGCCAGCAGTACTTCCGTAGCCGGGGAGCTGTTTTTT. It codes for CASSTSVAGELFF.

The gene calls are TRBV6-5 and TRBJ1-4; TRBD1 is a possible D gene (5 bases). V was pared by 10 bases and J by 10 bases, with 16 bases between. Germline V gene data show CDR1 as MNHEY and CDR2 as SVGAGI. The length of the CDR3 is 12 residues. The CDR3 bases are TGTGCCACCGGGGACCGGTCGGGAAAACTGTTTTTT. Amino acids: CATGDRSGKLFF.

V and J are TRBV18 and TRBJ1-5; possibly TRBD1 for D (5 bases). The CDR3 covers 14 residues. The germline V and J ends were trimmed by 2 bases and 5 bases, with 10 bases remaining between them. Germline V gene data show CDR1 as KGHSH and CDR2 as LQKENI. CDR3: CASSPSSGDQPQHF. In DNA, the CDR3 is TGTGCCAGCTCACCATCGTCGGGGGATCAGCCCCAGCATTTT.

The V and J genes are TRBV12-5 and TRBJ1-5; D is unresolved. The germline V gene has CDR1 LGHNT and CDR2 FRNRAP. The CDR3 extends over 15 amino acids. Trimming shortened V by 6 bases and J by 1 base, and 13 bases separated the two germline ends. The DNA of the CDR3 is TGTGCTAGTGGCGGCGGGGAGGCCAGCAATCAGCCCCAGCATTTT. Its protein is CASGGGEASNQPQHF.

The chain is built from TRBV9 and TRBJ1-1, with D perhaps TRBD1 (5 bases). Germline assignment: CDR1 SGDLS and CDR2 YYNGEE. The CDR3 covers 15 residues. V shed 0 bases and J shed 6 bases, with 15 bases lying between them. The CDR3 nucleotides are TGTGCCAGCAGCGTAGGAGTGGGGGTCTCGCCTGAAGCTTTCTTT. Encoded protein: CASSVGVGVSPEAFF.

J is TRBJ2-2 and V is TRBV4-1, with D unresolved. Trimming left V 0 bases short and J 7 bases short, with 9 bases between. The CDR3 has 14 residues. Germline CDR1 reads MGHRA; CDR2 reads YSYEKL. CDR3 amino acids: CASSQESYGGELFF. DNA of the CDR3: TGCGCCAGCAGCCAAGAAAGCTATGGCGGGGAGCTGTTTTTT.

This sequence joins TRBV7-2 and TRBJ1-2; the D gene is possibly TRBD1 (5 bases). Germline loops: CDR1 SGHTA, CDR2 FQGNSA. Between the trimmed V and J ends, which lost 5 bases and 8 bases, there was a span of 18 bases. This CDR3 has 14 residues. The CDR3 is CASSPDTGGRGYTF. The CDR3 DNA is TGTGCCAGCAGCCCGGACACCGGGGGACGGGGCTACACCTTC.

The rearrangement uses TRBV5-5 and TRBJ2-5, with D possibly being TRBD2 (6 bases). V lost 2 bases, J lost 7 bases, and 15 bases lay in between. CDR1 SGHKS and CDR2 YYEKEE come from the germline V gene (reference sequence). This CDR3 is 14 amino acids long. The CDR3 nucleotides read TGTGCCAGCAGCTTCGCGGGGTCGGCTCTGACCCAGTACTTC. This sequence encodes CASSFAGSALTQYF.

The V gene is TRBV5-1, the J gene TRBJ2-7; TRBD1 is a possible D gene (6 bases). The germline V gene has CDR1 SGHRS and CDR2 YFSETQ. The CDR3 runs to 14 residues. V was shortened by 1 base and J by 3 bases, with 11 bases between the two germline ends. CDR3 DNA: TGCGCCAGCAGCTTGACCAGGGGAAACTACGAGCAGTACTTC. Amino acids: CASSLTRGNYEQYF.

The CDR3 coding sequence is TGTGCCAGCAGAGCGGCTTATAGCAATCAGCCCCAGCATTTT. Encoded protein: CASRAAYSNQPQHF. The rearrangement joins TRBV7-8 to TRBJ1-5; D remains ambiguous. Germline V gives CDR1 SGHVS, CDR2 FQNEAQ. Trimming took off 6 bases at V and 0 bases at J, with 9 bases between the two ends. This CDR3 spans 14 amino acids.

The CDR3 sequence is CASSFSGVGETQYF. In DNA form, the CDR3 reads TGCGCCAGCAGCTTTAGCGGGGTGGGGGAGACCCAGTACTTC. The chain uses TRBV5-1 and TRBJ2-5; 8 bases are shared with TRBD2. With 2 bases clipped from V and 5 bases from J, the junction kept 5 bases outside the gene matches. Germline V gives CDR1 SGHRS, CDR2 YFSETQ. The CDR3 totals 14 residues.

The chain uses TRBV19 and TRBJ2-1; TRBD1 is a possible D gene (5 bases). Germline V gene sequence: CDR1 LNHDA, CDR2 SQIVND (reference sequence). This CDR3 region has 16 residues. V was trimmed by 5 bases and J by 0 bases, leaving 14 bases between them. For the CDR3, the DNA is TGTGCCAGTAGTGATACAGGCCTGAGCTCCTACAATGAGCAGTTCTTC. It codes for CASSDTGLSSYNEQFF.

The chain couples TRBV5-4 to TRBJ1-1; 9 bases line up with TRBD1. The CDR3 is 15 residues long. Germline trimming cut 3 bases from V and 1 base from J; bases unmatched to any gene: 4. In germline, CDR1 is SGHNT, CDR2 YYREEE (reference sequence). The CDR3 loop reads CASSSLGQGNTEAFF. CDR3 nucleotide sequence: TGTGCCAGCAGCTCACTGGGACAGGGGAACACTGAAGCTTTCTTT.

V usage is TRBV27 and J usage is TRBJ2-2; D remains unclear. V lost 2 bases to trimming and J lost 5 bases, with 6 bases between them. CDR1 and CDR2 (germline): MNHEY, SMNVEV (reference sequence). The CDR3 is 13 amino acids. CDR3 DNA sequence: TGTGCCAGCAGTTTAGTGGTGACCGGGGAGCTGTTTTTT. Amino acids: CASSLVVTGELFF.

This chain joins TRBV6-5 and TRBJ1-1, with 9 positions matching TRBD1. Losses at the gene ends were 6 bases for V and 5 bases for J; bases not matched to a gene: 10. Per the germline V gene, CDR1 is MNHEY and CDR2 is SVGAGI. CDR3 length: 15 residues. CDR3 sequence: CASSLLTGGLTEAFF. The CDR3 DNA sequence: TGTGCCAGCAGCCTCCTTACAGGGGGCTTGACTGAAGCTTTCTTT.

This clone was counted once. The rearrangement links TRBV4-3 to TRBJ2-1; D unclear. This CDR3 comprises 15 residues. Between the trimmed V and J ends, which lost 3 bases and 2 bases, there was a span of 11 bases. Looked up from germline, CDR1 is LGHNA and CDR2 is YSLEER. The CDR3 here is CASSQYGSPYNEQFF. The CDR3 DNA sequence: TGCGCCAGCAGCCAGTACGGATCTCCCTACAATGAGCAGTTCTTC.

This chain connects TRBV27 to TRBJ2-3, with D possibly matching TRBD2 (5 bases). Per the germline V gene, CDR1 is MNHEY and CDR2 is SMNVEV (reference sequence). The CDR3 runs 14 residues. V lost 2 bases and J lost 0, with 6 bases in between. The CDR3 DNA reads as TGTGCCAGCAGTTTAAGGACTAGCACAGATACGCAGTATTTT. It encodes CASSLRTSTDTQYF.

CDR3 amino acids: CASSLAGVREQYF. The CDR3 DNA is TGTGCCAGCAGCTTAGCAGGAGTTCGCGAGCAGTACTTC. The chain employs TRBV7-6 and TRBJ2-7; D uncertain. The germline V and J ends were trimmed by 0 bases and 6 bases, with 9 bases remaining between them. CDR1 and CDR2 (germline): SGHVS, FNYEAQ. The CDR3 has 13 residues.